This T cell receptor beta chain comes out of a study of siplizumab effects on memory and regulatory T cells. Notes on the study in general: Suppression by proliferating Tregs derived from siplizumab cultures was not verified. Alloreactive sequences traceable to unstimulated CD4+ memory cells declined significantly under siplizumab.

Some 97,000 TCR templates underwent assay in every sample. The method was immunoSEQ multiplex PCR; TCRdb's version includes in-frame clones alone and lacks a portion of them. Among tens of thousands of clones listed, approximately 93% were seen once. About this clone itself: Its specificity is unknown.

V lost 1 base and J 1 base, leaving 5 bases between the germline ends. CDR1 and CDR2 from the germline V gene are SGHDN and FVKESK. The CDR3 length is 14 residues. The clonotype comes from a human donor in good health. The genes are TRBV14 and TRBJ1-5; D is undetermined. The sequenced sample was CD8+ T cells sorted from blood. CDR3 amino acids: CASSQGGSNQPQHF. For the CDR3, the DNA is TGTGCCAGCAGCCAAGGGGGAAGCAATCAGCCCCAGCATTTT.